This TCR beta chain was profiled in a study of cytomegalovirus exposure and HLA in healthy donors. General observations from the study: In a later analysis, V- and J-gene trimming of beta chains associated with a DCLRE1C missense variant, replicated independently. Solely CMV serostatus was available to characterize immune exposure. Researchers reported that three CMV-associated chains were confirmed in vitro as CMV antigen-specific.

Primers for the PCR totalled 60 Vbeta and 13 Jbeta. Only in-frame clones appear in the TCRdb table, and some are missing; sequencing was by immunoSEQ multiplex PCR. The sample consists of over 150,000 clones, roughly four fifths of them appearing once. As concerns this clone: Its antigen remains unidentified.

The clonotype comes from a woman aged 50 to 65 in good health and CMV-seronegative. Sequenced input: PBMCs.

The CDR3 nucleotides are TGTGCCAGCAGCTGGCCTCGACTAGCGGGGGAGCCAGATACGCAGTATTTT. Amino acid sequence: CASSWPRLAGEPDTQYF. The chain carries TRBV9 and TRBJ2-3; TRBD2 matches 12 bases. After removal of 4 bases from V and 4 bases from J, the junction contained 10 bases not matched to a gene. Germline-derived CDR1 and CDR2 are SGDLS and YYNGEE. This CDR3 has 17 residues.